This TCR beta chain stems from a study of regulatory T cells in long-lasting Graves disease. As for this clonotype: Its target is unknown.

General study findings and limits: Under persistent disease, TRBV28, TRBJ1-2 and TRBJ2-5 were used preferentially.

With iRepertoire HTBI primers and Arm-PCR of CDR3 regions, TCR beta libraries were built. Each CDR3 protein is one row after TCRdb ran MiXCR on the multiplex PCR reads. The table records under 800,000 distinct CDR3 sequences, 16% of them present only once. Documented time point: newly diagnosed GD, antithyroid drugs for less than 3 months. Extracted PBMC RNA gave rise to the TCR library. There are 15 residues in the CDR3. Deletions cut 0 bases from V and 2 bases from J, with 11 bases between. Germline loops: CDR1 SEHNR, CDR2 FQNEAQ (reference sequence). The same data also went into a second study, on T cells in Graves' hyperthyroidism and ophthalmopathy. According to that study: For the diagnoses, clinical symptoms, serum thyroxine and TRAb, thyroid ultrasound and orbital computed tomography were used. Carried out on the TCR CDR3, a first-round RT-PCR used the HTBI primer set. Peripheral blood also featured most of the thyroid clonotypes expanded above 0.001.

This TCR came from a woman aged 25 to 45 with Graves disease. This specimen consisted of peripheral blood mononuclear cells (PBMCs), obtained at new diagnosis, from a patient treated with antithyroid drugs. The V and J genes are TRBV7-9 and TRBJ2-7; D ambiguous. The chain's CDR3 is CASSLAKVLAYEQYF. The CDR3 DNA sequence: TGTGCCAGCAGCTTAGCGAAGGTCCTAGCCTACGAGCAGTACTTC.